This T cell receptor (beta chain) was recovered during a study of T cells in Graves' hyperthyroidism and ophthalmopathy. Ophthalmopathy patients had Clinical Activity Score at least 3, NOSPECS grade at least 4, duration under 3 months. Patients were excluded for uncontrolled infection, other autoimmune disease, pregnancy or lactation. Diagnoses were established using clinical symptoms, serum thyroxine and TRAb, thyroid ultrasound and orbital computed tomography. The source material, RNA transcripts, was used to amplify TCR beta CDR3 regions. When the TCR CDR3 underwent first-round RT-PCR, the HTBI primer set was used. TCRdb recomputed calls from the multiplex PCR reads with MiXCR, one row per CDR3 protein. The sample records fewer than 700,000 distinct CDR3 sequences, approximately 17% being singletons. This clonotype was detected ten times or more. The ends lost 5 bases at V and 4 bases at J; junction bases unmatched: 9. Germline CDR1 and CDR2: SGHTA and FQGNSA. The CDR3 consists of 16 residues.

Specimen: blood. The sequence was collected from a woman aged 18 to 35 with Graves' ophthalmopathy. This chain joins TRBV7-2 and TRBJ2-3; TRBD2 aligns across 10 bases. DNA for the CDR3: TGTGCCAGCAGCCCCTTAGCGGGAGGAGGCCCAGATACGCAGTATTTT. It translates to CASSPLAGGGPDTQYF.